These T cell receptor beta chains were read from a single sample in a study of T cells after yellow fever vaccination. One entry per CDR3 protein, called by TCRdb with MiXCR from the 5' RACE reads. The profile shows hundreds of thousands of distinct CDR3 sequences, 3.6% of them singletons. The sample consisted of PBMCs, taken on the day of the yellow fever booster vaccination. These receptors were obtained from a man aged 18 to 35 who received the YFV17D yellow fever vaccine. Both conserved end residues are part of each CDR3. Each record gives: J gene, V gene, CDR3 length, clone size, D gene, CDR3 protein, CDR3 DNA. The D gene is left open where the match is weak. Size values are once, few and many counts, or a class for expanded clones, and some rows have none.

>TRBJ2-7|TRBV25-1|16|many|TRBD2
CASSEMGLAPSYEQYF
TGTGCCAGCAGTGAAATGGGACTAGCGCCTTCCTACGAGCAGTACTTC
>TRBJ2-1|TRBV7-2|15|many|TRBD1
CASNLRDRGVNEQFF
TGTGCCAGCAACCTCCGGGACAGGGGTGTCAATGAGCAGTTCTTC
>TRBJ2-7|TRBV7-2|14|NA|NA
CASSSWGAGYEQYF
TGTGCCAGCAGCTCCTGGGGTGCGGGGTACGAGCAGTACTTC
>TRBJ2-5|TRBV6-5|12|many|NA
CASSQGWETQYF
TGTGCCAGCAGCCAGGGTTGGGAGACCCAGTACTTC
>TRBJ1-6|TRBV27|16|few|NA
CASSPEGPVLNSPLHF
TGTGCCAGCAGTCCAGAGGGACCTGTCTTAAATTCACCCCTCCACTTT
>TRBJ2-3|TRBV27|15|many|TRBD2
CASSLWTSGTDTQYF
TGTGCCAGCAGTTTATGGACTAGCGGCACAGATACGCAGTATTTT
>TRBJ2-7|TRBV23-1|18|few|NA
CASSQSEGVVPPIYEQYF
TGCGCCAGCAGTCAATCGGAAGGGGTCGTTCCCCCCATCTACGAGCAGTACTTC
>TRBJ2-5|TRBV7-2|14|many|NA
CASSLALTQETQYF
TGTGCCAGCAGCTTAGCACTGACCCAAGAGACCCAGTACTTC
>TRBJ2-2|TRBV10-1|17|NA|TRBD1
CASIPLGTGVRSGELFF
TGCGCCAGCATTCCCTTGGGGACAGGGGTTAGGTCCGGGGAGCTGTTTTTT
>TRBJ1-5|TRBV5-6|12|many|NA
CASSLGDQPQHF
TGTGCCAGCAGCTTGGGGGATCAGCCCCAGCATTTT
>TRBJ2-5|TRBV9|16|many|TRBD2
CASSPRGLAGQETQYF
TGTGCCAGCAGCCCCCGGGGGCTAGCGGGGCAAGAGACCCAGTACTTC
>TRBJ1-2|TRBV12-3/TRBV12-4|14|many|NA
CASSLAEEYYGYTF
TGTGCCAGCAGTTTAGCGGAAGAGTACTATGGCTACACCTTC
>TRBJ1-2|TRBV5-6|17|many|TRBD1
CASSSLTGTGVNYGYTF
TGTGCCAGCAGCTCATTGACGGGGACAGGTGTAAACTATGGCTACACCTTC
>TRBJ2-1|TRBV20-1|13|few|NA
CSAPRSSYNEQFF
TGCAGTGCTCCTCGGAGCTCCTACAATGAGCAGTTCTTC
>TRBJ2-2|TRBV4-3|14|NA|NA
CASSRIANTGELFF
TGCGCCAGCAGCCGAATAGCAAACACCGGGGAGCTGTTTTTT
>TRBJ2-3|TRBV29-1|13|NA|TRBD2
CSAEGLEVDTQYF
TGCAGCGCTGAAGGACTAGAGGTGGATACGCAGTATTTT
>TRBJ2-3|TRBV7-6|14|many|NA
CASSPGFHTDTQYF
TGTGCCAGCAGCCCGGGATTCCACACAGATACGCAGTATTTT
>TRBJ2-3|TRBV18|17|many|TRBD1
CASSYPELGTGVDTQYF
TGTGCCAGCTCATATCCGGAGTTGGGGACAGGAGTCGATACGCAGTATTTT
>TRBJ1-2|TRBV3-1|16|few|NA
CASSQGLGTTNYGYTF
TGTGCCAGCAGCCAAGGGTTGGGGACAACTAACTATGGCTACACCTTC
>TRBJ1-2|TRBV7-8|15|few|NA
CASSSYTTGLDGYTF
TGTGCCAGCAGCTCTTATACGACAGGTCTTGATGGCTACACCTTC
>TRBJ2-6|TRBV27|14|many|NA
CASSLPPPVGVLTF
TGTGCCAGCAGTTTACCACCCCCGGTAGGCGTCCTGACTTTC
>TRBJ2-5|TRBV11-2|12|many|NA
CASSSLEETQYF
TGTGCCAGCAGCTCGCTGGAAGAGACCCAGTACTTC
>TRBJ2-7|TRBV14|13|many|NA
CASSKGPNYEQYF
TGTGCCAGCAGCAAGGGACCCAACTACGAGCAGTACTTC
>TRBJ2-1|TRBV11-2|16|many|NA
CASSLRRDASYNEQFF
TGTGCCAGCAGCCTCCGGCGGGACGCCTCCTACAATGAGCAGTTCTTC
>TRBJ1-1|TRBV7-3|14|many|NA
CASSLDGVGTEAFF
TGTGCCAGCAGCCTCGACGGGGTTGGCACTGAAGCTTTCTTT
>TRBJ1-1|TRBV7-2|14|many|TRBD1
CASSFARGTGEAFF
TGTGCCAGCAGCTTTGCTCGGGGGACAGGTGAAGCTTTCTTT
>TRBJ1-2|TRBV9|13|few|NA
CASSPSSTYGYTF
TGTGCCAGCAGCCCTTCTTCTACCTATGGCTACACCTTC
>TRBJ1-2|TRBV20-1|12|NA|NA
CSARGLNYGYTF
TGCAGTGCCAGGGGACTTAACTATGGCTACACCTTC
>TRBJ2-2|TRBV3-1|14|few|NA
CASSQDRSTGELFF
TGTGCCAGCAGCCAAGATCGTTCCACCGGGGAGCTGTTTTTT
>TRBJ1-5|TRBV6-1|13|NA|NA
CASSEISRQPQHF
TGTGCCAGCAGTGAAATCAGCCGTCAGCCCCAGCATTTT
>TRBJ2-2|TRBV4-3|14|many|NA
CASSPQANTGELFF
TGCGCCAGCAGCCCGCAGGCGAACACCGGGGAGCTGTTTTTT
>TRBJ1-1|TRBV5-5|12|many|NA
CASSWESTEAFF
TGTGCCAGCAGCTGGGAAAGCACTGAAGCTTTCTTT
>TRBJ2-1|TRBV7-9|16|few|NA
CASKPDGLGSYNEQFF
TGTGCCAGCAAACCGGATGGGTTGGGGTCCTACAATGAGCAGTTCTTC
>TRBJ2-3|TRBV24-1|12|few|NA
CATSDYTDTQYF
TGTGCCACCAGTGACTACACAGATACGCAGTATTTT
>TRBJ2-5|TRBV20-1|13|few|NA
CSVRGGAGLTQYF
TGCAGTGTGAGGGGGGGGGCCGGTTTGACCCAGTACTTC
>TRBJ2-1|TRBV7-9|15|many|TRBD2
CASSLRGSSYNEQFF
TGTGCCAGCAGCTTGCGGGGGAGCTCCTACAATGAGCAGTTCTTC
>TRBJ1-2|TRBV9|12|NA|NA
CASSGGSAGYTF
TGTGCCAGCAGCGGAGGGTCTGCTGGCTACACCTTC
>TRBJ1-1|TRBV6-6|13|NA|NA
CASRKGVDTEAFF
TGTGCCAGCAGGAAGGGGGTTGACACTGAAGCTTTCTTT
>TRBJ1-1|TRBV21-1|14|many|NA
CASSKGSENTEAFF
TGTGCCAGCAGCAAAGGTTCGGAGAACACTGAAGCTTTCTTT
>TRBJ1-2|TRBV7-2|14|NA|TRBD1
CASTQTGPNYGYTF
TGTGCCAGCACCCAGACAGGGCCAAACTATGGCTACACCTTC
>TRBJ2-3|TRBV6-5|15|NA|NA
CASSYSGHYTDTQYF
TGTGCCAGCAGTTACTCGGGACACTACACAGATACGCAGTATTTT
>TRBJ2-1|TRBV20-1|11|many|NA
CSAGGPGEQFF
TGCAGTGCGGGGGGGCCGGGTGAGCAGTTCTTC
>TRBJ1-6|TRBV5-4|15|few|NA
CASSLRQGSYSPLHF
TGTGCCAGCAGCTTGCGGCAGGGTAGCTATTCACCCCTCCACTTT
>TRBJ1-1|TRBV3-1|15|many|NA
CASSQVRPLGGEAFF
TGTGCCAGCAGCCAAGTCCGTCCTCTCGGGGGTGAAGCTTTCTTT
>TRBJ2-3|TRBV5-4|15|NA|TRBD2
CASLPSGGAPDTHYF
TGTGCCAGCCTTCCGAGCGGGGGGGCCCCTGATACGCACTATTTT
>TRBJ2-3|TRBV4-2|17|many|TRBD2
CASSQDRLAGVVDTQYF
TGTGCCAGCAGCCAAGATCGCCTAGCGGGGGTGGTGGATACGCAGTATTTT
>TRBJ1-5|TRBV9|13|few|NA
CASSVAIGEPQHF
TGTGCCAGCAGCGTAGCTATCGGTGAGCCCCAGCATTTT
>TRBJ2-5|TRBV7-8|14|many|NA
CASSLVGNGETQYF
TGTGCCAGCAGCTTAGTGGGAAACGGGGAGACCCAGTACTTC
>TRBJ1-1|TRBV5-1|17|NA|NA
CASSLAGRAGADTEAFF
TGCGCCAGCAGCTTGGCCGGTCGAGCAGGGGCGGACACTGAAGCTTTCTTT
>TRBJ2-1|TRBV29-1|10|few|NA
CSTWFYEQFF
TGCAGCACTTGGTTTTATGAGCAGTTCTTC
>TRBJ1-1|TRBV27|15|many|TRBD1
CASSLTLTGITEAFF
TGTGCCAGCAGTTTAACCCTGACAGGGATCACTGAAGCTTTCTTT
>TRBJ2-5|TRBV20-1|18|many|TRBD2
CSARGQGSLAGIQETQYF
TGCAGTGCTAGAGGTCAGGGGTCACTAGCGGGGATCCAAGAGACCCAGTACTTC
>TRBJ2-1|TRBV7-2|14|many|NA
CASRGTQGAYEQFF
TGTGCCAGCAGGGGGACTCAAGGGGCTTATGAGCAGTTCTTC
>TRBJ2-3|TRBV7-2|13|many|NA
CASSLAQTDTQYF
TGTGCCAGCAGCTTAGCCCAGACAGATACGCAGTATTTT
>TRBJ1-4|TRBV5-1|15|few|TRBD1
CASSLGDRAGMELFF
TGCGCCAGCAGCTTGGGGGACAGGGCAGGCATGGAACTGTTTTTT
>TRBJ2-7|TRBV20-1|14|NA|TRBD1
CSARGQGTAYEQYF
TGCAGTGCTAGAGGTCAGGGGACAGCCTACGAGCAGTACTTC
>TRBJ2-3|TRBV19|13|many|NA
CASSPEARDTQYF
TGTGCCAGTAGTCCCGAGGCCAGGGATACGCAGTATTTT
>TRBJ2-5|TRBV20-1|16|many|TRBD1
CSARGRTGGDQETQYF
TGCAGTGCTAGAGGCAGGACAGGGGGCGACCAAGAGACCCAGTACTTC
>TRBJ1-1|TRBV5-1|16|many|TRBD1
CASSLMETGGVEGAFF
TGCGCCAGCAGCTTGATGGAGACAGGGGGCGTCGAGGGAGCTTTCTTT